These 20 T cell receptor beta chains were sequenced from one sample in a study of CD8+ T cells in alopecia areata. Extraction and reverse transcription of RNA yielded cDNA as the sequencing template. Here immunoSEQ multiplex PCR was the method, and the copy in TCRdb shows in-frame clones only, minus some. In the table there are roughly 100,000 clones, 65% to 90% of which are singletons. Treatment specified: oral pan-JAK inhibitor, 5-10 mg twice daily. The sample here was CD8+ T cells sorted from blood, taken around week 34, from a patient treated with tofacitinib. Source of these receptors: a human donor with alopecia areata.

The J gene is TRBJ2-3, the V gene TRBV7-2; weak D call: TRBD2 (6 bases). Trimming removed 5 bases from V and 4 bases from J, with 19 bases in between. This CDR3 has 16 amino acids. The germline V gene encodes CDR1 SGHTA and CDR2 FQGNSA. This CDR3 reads CASSGEFRGIADTQYF. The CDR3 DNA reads TGTGCCAGCAGCGGAGAATTCCGGGGGATTGCAGATACGCAGTATTTT.

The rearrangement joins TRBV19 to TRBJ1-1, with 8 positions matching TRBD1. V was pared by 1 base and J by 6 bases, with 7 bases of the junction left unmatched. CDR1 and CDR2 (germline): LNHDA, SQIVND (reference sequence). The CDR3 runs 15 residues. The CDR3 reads CASSIVRTGRPEAFF. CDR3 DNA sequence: TGTGCCAGTAGTATAGTTCGGACAGGGCGTCCTGAAGCTTTCTTT.

The CDR3 nucleotides read TGTGCCAGCAGCCAAGGGCGAGGGGAGAATCAGCCCCAGCATTTT. This gives the protein CASSQGRGENQPQHF. The chain couples TRBV4-2 to TRBJ1-5; D perhaps matches TRBD1 (5 bases). The CDR3 runs to 15 residues. Trimming cost V 1 base and J 4 bases, with 11 bases left between them. Germline V lookup: CDR1 LGHNA, CDR2 YNFKEQ.

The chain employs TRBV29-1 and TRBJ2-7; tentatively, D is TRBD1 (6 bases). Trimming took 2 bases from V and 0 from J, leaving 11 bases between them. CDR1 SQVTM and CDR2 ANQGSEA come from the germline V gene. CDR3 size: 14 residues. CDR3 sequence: CSVESGQSSYEQYF. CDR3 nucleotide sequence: TGCAGCGTTGAATCAGGACAGAGCTCCTACGAGCAGTACTTC.

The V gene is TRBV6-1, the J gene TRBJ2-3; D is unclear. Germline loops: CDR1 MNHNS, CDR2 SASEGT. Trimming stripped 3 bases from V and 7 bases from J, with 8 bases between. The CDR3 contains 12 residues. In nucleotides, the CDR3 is TGTGCCAGCAGTGACTGGATCAATACGCAGTATTTT. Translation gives CASSDWINTQYF.

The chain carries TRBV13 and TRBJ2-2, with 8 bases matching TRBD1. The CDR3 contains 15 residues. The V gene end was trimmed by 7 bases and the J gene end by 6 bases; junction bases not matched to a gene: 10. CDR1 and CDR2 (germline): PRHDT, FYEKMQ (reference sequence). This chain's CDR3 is CASNPGQVTPGELFF. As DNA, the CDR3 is TGTGCCAGCAACCCGGGACAGGTGACCCCCGGGGAGCTGTTTTTT.

CDR3 DNA sequence: TGTGCCAGCAGCCCTCCAGGGTATTCACCCCTCCACTTT. Translation gives CASSPPGYSPLHF. The chain combines TRBV7-2 with TRBJ1-6, with D perhaps matching TRBD1 (5 bases). CDR3 length equals 13 residues. Germline V gene data show CDR1 as SGHTA and CDR2 as FQGNSA. V lost 5 bases and J 8 bases, leaving 10 bases between the germline ends.

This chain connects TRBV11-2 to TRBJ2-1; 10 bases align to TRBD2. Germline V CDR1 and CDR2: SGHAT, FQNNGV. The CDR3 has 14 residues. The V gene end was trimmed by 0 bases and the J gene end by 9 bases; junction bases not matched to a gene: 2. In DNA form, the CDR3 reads TGTGCCAGCAGCTTAGATAGACTAGCGGGTGAGCAGTTCTTC. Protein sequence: CASSLDRLAGEQFF.

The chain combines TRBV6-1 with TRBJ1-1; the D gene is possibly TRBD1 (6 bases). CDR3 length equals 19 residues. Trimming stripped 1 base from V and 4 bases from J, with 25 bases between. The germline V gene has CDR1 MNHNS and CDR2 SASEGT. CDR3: CASSEGRGEVIGESTEAFF. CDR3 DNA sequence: TGTGCCAGCAGTGAAGGGAGGGGGGAGGTAATCGGGGAGAGCACTGAAGCTTTCTTT.

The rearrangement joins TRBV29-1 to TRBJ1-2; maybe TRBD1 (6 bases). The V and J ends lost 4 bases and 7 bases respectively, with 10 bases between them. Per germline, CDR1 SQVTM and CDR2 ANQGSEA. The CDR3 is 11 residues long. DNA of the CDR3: TGCAGCGTTGGCGGGACACCTGGCTACACCTTC. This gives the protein CSVGGTPGYTF.

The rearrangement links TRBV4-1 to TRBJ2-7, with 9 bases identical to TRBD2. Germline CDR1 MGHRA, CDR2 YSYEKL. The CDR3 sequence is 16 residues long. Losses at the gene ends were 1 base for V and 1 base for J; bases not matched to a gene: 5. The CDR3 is CASSQGPSGTSYEQYF. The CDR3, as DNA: TGCGCCAGCAGCCAAGGACCTAGCGGGACATCCTACGAGCAGTACTTC.

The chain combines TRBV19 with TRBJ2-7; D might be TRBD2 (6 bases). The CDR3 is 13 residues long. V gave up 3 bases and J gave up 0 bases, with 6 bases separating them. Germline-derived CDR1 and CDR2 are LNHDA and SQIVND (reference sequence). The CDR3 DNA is TGTGCCAGTAGTATGCGGGGCTCCTACGAGCAGTACTTC. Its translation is CASSMRGSYEQYF.

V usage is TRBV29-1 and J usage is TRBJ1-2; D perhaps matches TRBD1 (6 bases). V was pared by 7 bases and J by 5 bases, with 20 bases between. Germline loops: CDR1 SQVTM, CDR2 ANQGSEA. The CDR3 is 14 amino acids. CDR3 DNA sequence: TGCAGCGATTCGGGCCCGGGACAACGATATGGCTACACCTTC. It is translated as CSDSGPGQRYGYTF. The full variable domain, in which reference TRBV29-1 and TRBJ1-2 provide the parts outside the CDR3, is SAVISQKPSRDICQRGTSLTIQCQVDSQVTMMFWYRQQPGQSLTLIATANQGSEATYESGFVIDKFPISRPNLTFSTLTVSNMSPEDSSIYLCSDSGPGQRYGYTFGSGTRLTVV.

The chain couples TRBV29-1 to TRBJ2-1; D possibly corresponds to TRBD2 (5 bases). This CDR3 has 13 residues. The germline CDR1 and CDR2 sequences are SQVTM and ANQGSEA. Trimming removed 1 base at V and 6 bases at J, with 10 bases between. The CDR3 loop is CSVEAHTSNEQFF. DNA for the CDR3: TGCAGCGTTGAAGCCCATACTAGCAATGAGCAGTTCTTC.

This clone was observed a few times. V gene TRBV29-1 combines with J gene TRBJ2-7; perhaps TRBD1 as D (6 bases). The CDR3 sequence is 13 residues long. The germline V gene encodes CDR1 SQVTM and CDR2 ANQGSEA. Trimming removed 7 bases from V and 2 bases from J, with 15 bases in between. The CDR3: CSATDRGTYEQYF. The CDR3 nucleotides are TGCAGCGCCACCGATAGGGGGACCTACGAGCAGTACTTC.

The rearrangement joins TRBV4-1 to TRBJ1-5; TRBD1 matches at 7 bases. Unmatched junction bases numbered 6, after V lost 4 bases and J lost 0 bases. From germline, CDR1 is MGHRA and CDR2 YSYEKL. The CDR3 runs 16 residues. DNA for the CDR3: TGCGCCAGCAGCCGACAGACAGGGAATAGCAATCAGCCCCAGCATTTT. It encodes CASSRQTGNSNQPQHF.

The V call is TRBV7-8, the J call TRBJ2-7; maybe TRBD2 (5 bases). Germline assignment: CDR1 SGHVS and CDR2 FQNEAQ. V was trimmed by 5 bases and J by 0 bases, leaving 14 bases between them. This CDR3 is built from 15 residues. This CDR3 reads CASSDGRRSSYEQYF. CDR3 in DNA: TGTGCCAGCAGCGACGGTAGGAGGAGCTCCTACGAGCAGTACTTC.

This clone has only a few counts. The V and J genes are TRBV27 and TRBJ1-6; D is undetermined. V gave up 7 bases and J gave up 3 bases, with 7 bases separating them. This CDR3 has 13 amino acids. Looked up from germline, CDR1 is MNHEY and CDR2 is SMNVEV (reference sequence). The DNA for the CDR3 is TGTGCCAGCACCCGGGGCTATAATTCACCCCTCCACTTT. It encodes CASTRGYNSPLHF.

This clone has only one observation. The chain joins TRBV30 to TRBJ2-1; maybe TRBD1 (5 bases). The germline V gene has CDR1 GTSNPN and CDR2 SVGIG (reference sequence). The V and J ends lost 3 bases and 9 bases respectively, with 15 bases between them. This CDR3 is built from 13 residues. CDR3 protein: CAWRAIRVGEQFF. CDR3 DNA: TGTGCCTGGAGGGCAATCAGGGTTGGTGAGCAGTTCTTC. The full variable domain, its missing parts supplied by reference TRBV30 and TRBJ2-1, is SQTIHQWPATLVQPVGSPLSLECTVEGTSNPNLYWYRQAAGRGLQLLFYSVGIGQISSEVPQNLSASRPQDRQFILSSKKLLLSDSGFYLCAWRAIRVGEQFFGPGTRLTVL.

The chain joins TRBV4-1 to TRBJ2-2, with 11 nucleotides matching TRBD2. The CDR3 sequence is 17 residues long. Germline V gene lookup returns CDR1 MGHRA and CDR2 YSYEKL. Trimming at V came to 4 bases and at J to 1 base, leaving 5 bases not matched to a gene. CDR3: CASSRHGTSGNTGELFF. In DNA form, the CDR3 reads TGCGCCAGCAGCCGACACGGGACTAGCGGGAACACCGGGGAGCTGTTTTTT.